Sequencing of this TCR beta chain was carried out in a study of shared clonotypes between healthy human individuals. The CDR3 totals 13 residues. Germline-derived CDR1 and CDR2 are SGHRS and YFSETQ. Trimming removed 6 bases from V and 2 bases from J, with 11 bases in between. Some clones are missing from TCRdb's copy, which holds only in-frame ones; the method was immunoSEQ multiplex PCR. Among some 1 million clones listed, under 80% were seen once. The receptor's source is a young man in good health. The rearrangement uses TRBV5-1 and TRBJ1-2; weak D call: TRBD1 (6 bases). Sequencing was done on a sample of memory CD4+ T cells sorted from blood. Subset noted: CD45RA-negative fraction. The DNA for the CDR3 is TGCGCCAGCACCGAAGGACAGAACTATGGCTACACCTTC. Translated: CASTEGQNYGYTF.